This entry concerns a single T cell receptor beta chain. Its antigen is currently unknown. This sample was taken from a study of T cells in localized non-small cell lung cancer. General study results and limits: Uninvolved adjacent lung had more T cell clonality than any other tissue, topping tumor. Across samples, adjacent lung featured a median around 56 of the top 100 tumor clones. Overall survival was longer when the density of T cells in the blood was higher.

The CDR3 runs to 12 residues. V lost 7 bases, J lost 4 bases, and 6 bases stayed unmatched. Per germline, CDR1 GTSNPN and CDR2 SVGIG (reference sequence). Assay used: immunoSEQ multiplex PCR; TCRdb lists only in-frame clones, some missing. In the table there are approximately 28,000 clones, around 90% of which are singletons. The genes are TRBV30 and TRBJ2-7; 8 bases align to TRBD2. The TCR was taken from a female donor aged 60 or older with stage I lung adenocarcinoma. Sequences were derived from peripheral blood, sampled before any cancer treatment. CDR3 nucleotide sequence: TGTGCCTTTGCGGGGGGAACGTACGAGCAGTACTTC. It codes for CAFAGGTYEQYF.